This T cell receptor beta chain was identified in a study of T cell changes during pregnancy in multiple sclerosis. In its sample, this clone was seen a few times. The CDR3 is 13 amino acids. Germline trimming cut 1 base from V and 5 bases from J; bases unmatched to any gene: 2. CDR1 is SGHTA and CDR2 is FQGTGA in the germline V gene. This table comes from immunoSEQ multiplex PCR, and its TCRdb copy is limited to in-frame clones, with some not included. The repertoire holds about 60,000 clones, with roughly nine tenths as singletons. The receptor comes from a female donor in good health, enrolled as a control in a pregnancy study. The chain couples TRBV7-3 to TRBJ2-7, with TRBD2 matching over 7 bases. Sequenced here: CD4+ T cells from peripheral blood mononuclear cells, sampled after pregnancy. This CDR3 reads CASSLNREDEQYF. Here the CDR3 DNA reads TGTGCCAGCAGCTTAAATCGGGAGGACGAGCAGTACTTC. Drawing the rest from reference TRBV7-3 and TRBJ2-7, the complete variable domain is GAGVSQTPSNKVTEKGKYVELRCDPISGHTALYWYRQSLGQGPEFLIYFQGTGAADDSGLPNDRFFAVRPEGSVSTLKIQRTERGDSAVYLCASSLNREDEQYFGPGTRLTVT.